This TCR beta chain was captured by sequencing in a study of T cells in Graves' hyperthyroidism and ophthalmopathy (dated by TCRdb to the late 2010s). In the study overall: Peripheral blood samples were taken at initial diagnosis, before any treatment was given. A discovery cohort of 95 to 100 patients, 43 with Graves' ophthalmopathy and about 58 with stable Graves' hyperthyroidism, was used to find distinguishing TCR V-J signatures. Whether ophthalmopathy could be predicted prospectively was tested in an independent validation cohort made up of roughly 20 hyperthyroidism patients plus 17 patients who later progressed to ophthalmopathy. The approximately 100 discovery patients were divided at random into training and test sets in a 7:3 ratio. In addition, the study compared T-cell repertoires in thyroid tissue and in blood from roughly 6 Graves' hyperthyroidism patients. After sampling, hyperthyroidism patients received methimazole starting at 30 mg daily, and ophthalmopathy patients received high-dose intravenous methylprednisolone. The paper reports TCR Vbeta CDR3 sequencing of roughly 140 peripheral blood samples: 43 ophthalmopathy, under 85 hyperthyroidism and 17 progressor patients. What the research found in general, with its limitations: In cross-validation, a model built on a 13 V-J signature told ophthalmopathy apart from stable hyperthyroidism with 87.88% sensitivity and about 81% specificity, and in testing the same model reached 80%/75%. Sample size was not statistically predetermined, and blinding of investigators to group allocation was not performed. Most expanded thyroid clonotypes (frequency above 0.001) were also found in blood, which suggests that blood repertoires may mirror thyroid immune responses. During validation, the model predicted progression to ophthalmopathy a median of approximately six months ahead of onset, with around 71% sensitivity and around 72% specificity.

The CDR3 runs 17 residues from the cysteine to the phenylalanine. The DNA shown is the 51-base CDR3, in frame from base 1. From the germline V gene, CDR1 is KGHDR and CDR2 is SFDVKD. The junction shows trimming of 2 bases on V and 4 bases on J, and the gene matches do not reach 8 bases of it. Ophthalmopathy patients had moderately to severely active disease, with a Clinical Activity Score of 3 or more, a NOSPECS grade of 4 or more, and a disease duration of less than 3 months. The study excluded patients with uncontrolled infections, other autoimmune diseases, pregnancy or lactation. Clinical symptoms, serum thyroxine and TRAb, thyroid ultrasound, and orbital computed tomography formed the basis for the diagnoses. PBMCs were separated from under 12 ml of fresh peripheral blood using Ficoll-Paque density gradient centrifugation. Total RNA was extracted using Trizol reagent, and RNA quality was assessed on an Agilent 2100 Bioanalyzer.

In regard to this clonotype: Its antigen specificity is not known. Base quality data are lacking; no much larger clone is found one base away.

The TCR beta CDR3 regions were amplified from RNA transcripts. For the first round of RT-PCR on the TCR CDR3, the HTBI primer set was used together with the Qiagen OneStep RT-PCR kit. Libraries were constructed in a second round of multiplex PCR, after which size selection and purification were carried out. Paired-end sequencing of the libraries was performed with 100 bp reads on an Illumina HiSeq2000. As for how the authors treated the data: SOAPnuke was used to process the raw data, throwing out any read that contained adapters or uncalled bases, had a mean Phred below 15, or lacked an exact constant-primer or identifier match. COPE v1.2.5 was used to merge the high-quality paired reads, and each unique nucleotide sequence was defined as a clonotype. MiTCR v1.1 was used to align the clonotypes against IMGT TRBV, TRBD and TRBJ reference segments. Only V-J combinations with frequency above 0.0001, covering about 99% of repertoires, were analysed. The TCS score was defined as the ratio of F50 (clonal expansion) to E x V (chaos), calculated using BLOSUM62-based TCRdist between CDR3 peptides within each V-J. Welch's t-statistics and random forest reduced approximately 520 V-J features to fewer than 15, which were used in a naive Bayes classifier (R e1071). In-frame beta chains were kept once TCRdb had trimmed the public reads at Q25 with fastp and called clones with MiXCR. Rows are combined by CDR3 protein, so each entry shows the most common genes and DNA. TCRdb, not the authors, supplied the V and J calls. The sample table holds roughly 250,000 distinct CDR3 sequences, of which roughly 20% were seen once. 64% of the sample is taken by the ten largest.

Sequenced input: blood. This TCR derives from a man under 40 with Graves' ophthalmopathy. The V gene is TRBV24-1 and the J gene is TRBJ2-4; 9 bases in the junction line up with TRBD1. The CDR3 protein is CATSDSAGTGIKNIQYF. The nucleotide sequence reads as follows: TGTGCCACCAGTGATTCGGCCGGGACAGGGATTAAAAACATTCAGTACTTC.